These 9 T cell receptor beta chains share one sample of origin, sequenced in a study of T cell responses to AZD1222 COVID-19 vaccine. Profiling relied on immunoSEQ multiplex PCR, and the TCRdb table lists in-frame clones only, not all of them. Among 85,000 to 90,000 clones listed, approximately 89% were seen once. Sequenced material: peripheral blood, taken on day 0 of MenACWY control vaccination. Receptors originate from an adult in good health.

The rearrangement links TRBV6-5 to TRBJ2-7; 9 nucleotides agree with TRBD1. The CDR3 extends over 14 amino acids. Trimming cost V 8 bases and J 4 bases; bases outside gene matches: 9. Per the germline V gene, CDR1 is MNHEY and CDR2 is SVGAGI. The chain's CDR3 is CASLRDRVLYEQYF. The CDR3 DNA sequence: TGTGCCAGCTTGCGGGACAGGGTGTTATACGAGCAGTACTTC.

The chain uses TRBV5-4 and TRBJ1-1; tentatively, D is TRBD1 (6 bases). V lost 4 bases, J lost 1 base, and 11 bases lay in between. Germline CDR1 is SGHNT and CDR2 is YYREEE (reference sequence). CDR3 length: 14 amino acids. DNA for the CDR3: TGTGCCAGCAGCCACGACAGGACGAACACTGAAGCTTTCTTT. This encodes CASSHDRTNTEAFF.

The rearrangement joins TRBV6-5 to TRBJ2-3; D gene unclear. Germline assignment: CDR1 MNHEY and CDR2 SVGAGI. V lost 6 bases and J 2 bases, leaving 6 bases between the germline ends. This CDR3 is 12 amino acids long. The CDR3 DNA reads as TGTGCCAGCAGATCTTACACAGATACGCAGTATTTT. This translates into CASRSYTDTQYF.

By frequency in the sample, this clone is medium-sized (0.01 to 0.1%). This chain uses TRBV7-9 with TRBJ2-7; TRBD1 matches 9 bases. The CDR3 has 16 residues. Looked up from germline, CDR1 is SEHNR and CDR2 is FQNEAQ (reference sequence). V lost 0 bases, J lost 3 bases, and 6 bases stayed unmatched. The CDR3 loop reads CASSLAWDRVFYEQYF. CDR3 nucleotides: TGTGCCAGCAGCTTAGCCTGGGACAGGGTGTTCTACGAGCAGTACTTC.

This chain uses TRBV19 with TRBJ2-1; 8 nucleotides align to TRBD2. Germline values: CDR1 LNHDA, CDR2 SQIVND (reference sequence). V was clipped by 7 bases and J by 8 bases; unmatched bases: 16. The CDR3 is 16 amino acids. The CDR3 region has the DNA TGTGCCAGTATGGGGGTAGCGGGGCCCCTTGGGCATGAGCAGTTCTTC. It specifies CASMGVAGPLGHEQFF.

The chain carries TRBV6-2 or TRBV6-3 and TRBJ1-4, with TRBD1 as a possible D gene (5 bases). Trimming pared 4 bases from V and 8 bases from J, leaving 14 bases between. Germline CDR1 reads MNHEY; CDR2 reads SVGEGT. The CDR3 loop spans 14 amino acids. CDR3 DNA: TGTGCCAGCAGTTCCAGAACTGGGGGGGAAAAACTGTTTTTT. The encoded protein is CASSSRTGGEKLFF.

The chain links TRBV6-4 to TRBJ1-1, with unresolved D. The CDR3 runs to 13 residues. Germline V CDR1 and CDR2: MRHNA, SNTAGT. V lost 6 bases, J lost 0 bases, and 8 bases lay in between. The CDR3 bases are TGTGCCAGCAGCGACGGCATGAACACTGAAGCTTTCTTT. Amino acid sequence: CASSDGMNTEAFF.

The chain is built from TRBV7-8 and TRBJ1-2; maybe TRBD1 (5 bases). Germline-derived CDR1 and CDR2 are SGHVS and FQNEAQ. The germline V and J ends were trimmed by 0 bases and 5 bases, with 13 bases remaining between them. The CDR3 has 15 amino acids. DNA for the CDR3: TGTGCCAGCAGCTTAGCTTCCGCGGGGCTATATGGCTACACCTTC. Translation: CASSLASAGLYGYTF.

V usage is TRBV7-2 and J usage is TRBJ1-2; TRBD1 agrees at 9 bases. The germline V gene has CDR1 SGHTA and CDR2 FQGNSA. This CDR3 contains 13 residues. Unmatched junction bases numbered 4, after V lost 4 bases and J lost 7 bases. CDR3 nucleotides: TGTGCCAGCAGCTACGACAGGGGGGGTGGCTACACCTTC. Translating gives CASSYDRGGGYTF.